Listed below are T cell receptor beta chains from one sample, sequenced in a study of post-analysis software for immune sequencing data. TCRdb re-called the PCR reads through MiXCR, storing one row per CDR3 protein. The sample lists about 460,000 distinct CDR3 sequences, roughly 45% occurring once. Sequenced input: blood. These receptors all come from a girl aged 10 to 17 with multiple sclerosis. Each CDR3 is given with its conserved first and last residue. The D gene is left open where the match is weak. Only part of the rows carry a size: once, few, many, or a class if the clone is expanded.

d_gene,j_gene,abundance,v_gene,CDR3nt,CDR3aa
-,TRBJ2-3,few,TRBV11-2,TGTGCCAGCAGCTTGGACTTCACAGATACGCAGTATTTT,CASSLDFTDTQYF
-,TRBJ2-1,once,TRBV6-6,TGTGCCAGCAGAAGCCGGGGGTCACCCGGCAATGAGCAGTTCTTC,CASRSRGSPGNEQFF
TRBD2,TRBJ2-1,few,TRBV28,TGTGCCAGCAGTTCCACCGGGACTAGCGGAGAGCAGTTCTTC,CASSSTGTSGEQFF
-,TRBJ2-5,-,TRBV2,TGTGCCAGCAGTGAGTGGTCTTTACAAGAGACCCAGTACTTC,CASSEWSLQETQYF
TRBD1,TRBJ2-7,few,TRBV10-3,TGTGCCATCAGCGAGACAGGGGCCCAGTCCTTTTCCTACGAGCAGTACTTC,CAISETGAQSFSYEQYF
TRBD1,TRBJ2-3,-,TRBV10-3,TGTGCCATCAGCCTTGACAGGGCTGATACGCAGTATTTT,CAISLDRADTQYF
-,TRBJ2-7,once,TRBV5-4,TGTGCCAGCAGCATGAATTGGGGAATCACCTACGAGCAGTACTTC,CASSMNWGITYEQYF
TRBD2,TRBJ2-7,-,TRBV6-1,TGTGCCAGCAGTGGGACTAGACTAGCGGGATTCGAGCAGTACTTC,CASSGTRLAGFEQYF
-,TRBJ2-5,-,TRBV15,TGTGCCACCAGCAGAGAACCGGGCCGCCAAGAGACCCAGTACTTC,CATSREPGRQETQYF
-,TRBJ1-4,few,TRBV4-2,TGTGCCAGCAGCCAAGGGCCTGCTGGTGGACTGTTTTTT,CASSQGPAGGLFF
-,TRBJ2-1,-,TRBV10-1,TGCGCCAGCAGTGAGTCTACCGACTCCAATGAGCAGTTCTTC,CASSESTDSNEQFF
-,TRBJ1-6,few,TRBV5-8,TGTGCCAGCAGCACCCGCTGGAATGGGCCCCTCCACTTT,CASSTRWNGPLHF
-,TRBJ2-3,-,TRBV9,TGTGCCAGCAGCGTAGGGCTACCCGACACAGATACGCAGTATTTT,CASSVGLPDTDTQYF
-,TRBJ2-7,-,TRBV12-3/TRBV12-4,TGTGCCAGCAGCTATGATACAGGGACCTACGAGCAGTACTTC,CASSYDTGTYEQYF
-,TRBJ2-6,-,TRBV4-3,TGCGCCAGCAGCCAAGAATATCCCGGGGCCAACGTCCTGACTTTC,CASSQEYPGANVLTF
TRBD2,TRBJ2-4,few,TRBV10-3,TGTGCCATCAGTGAGACCCTAGCGGTTGACAAAAACATTCAGTACTTC,CAISETLAVDKNIQYF
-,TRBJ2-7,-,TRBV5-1,TGCGCCAGCAGCTTGGGGGACCCGACCTACGAGCAGTACTTC,CASSLGDPTYEQYF
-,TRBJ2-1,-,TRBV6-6,TGTGCCAGCAGCGGCCCCGGCAGTGAGCAGTTCTTC,CASSGPGSEQFF
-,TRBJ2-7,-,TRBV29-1,TGCAGCGCGGAAATGGGTAACCCCTACGAGCAGTACTTC,CSAEMGNPYEQYF
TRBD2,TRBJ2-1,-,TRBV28,TGTGCCAGCGGACTACTGTTTCGCGGGAGGGCGGGAGAGCAGTTCTTC,CASGLLFRGRAGEQFF
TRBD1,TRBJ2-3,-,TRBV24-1,TGTGCCACCAGTGAGCTCGGGACAGGGGGCCCAGATACGCAGTATTTT,CATSELGTGGPDTQYF
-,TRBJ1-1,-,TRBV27,TGTGCCAGCAGTTTACGGTCGACCACTGAAGCTTTCTTT,CASSLRSTTEAFF
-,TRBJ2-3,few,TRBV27,TGTGCCAGCAGTTTATTCACCCCAGATACGCAGTATTTT,CASSLFTPDTQYF
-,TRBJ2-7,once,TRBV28,TGTGCCACTTTAGGGGCGGCCTCCTACGAGCAGTACTTC,CATLGAASYEQYF
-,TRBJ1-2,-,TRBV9,TGTGCCAGCAGCCCTAATGCCTTGACTGAAAACTATGGCTACACCTTC,CASSPNALTENYGYTF
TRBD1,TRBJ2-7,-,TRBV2,TGTGCCACACCCAGGGGGACAATGGAAAATGAGCAGTACTTC,CATPRGTMENEQYF
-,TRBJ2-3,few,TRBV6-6,TGTGCCAGCAGTTACTCGATGTTTAGTACGTACACAGATACGCAGTATTTT,CASSYSMFSTYTDTQYF
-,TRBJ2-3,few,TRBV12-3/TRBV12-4,TGTGCCAGCAGTTTAACTGGGACTACAGATACGCAGTATTTT,CASSLTGTTDTQYF
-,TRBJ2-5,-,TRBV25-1,TGTGCCAGCCGCCCCGGGTCCGAGACCCAGTACTTC,CASRPGSETQYF
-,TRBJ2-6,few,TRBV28,TGTGCCAGCAACAGCGACCGGGCCAACGTCCTGACTTTC,CASNSDRANVLTF
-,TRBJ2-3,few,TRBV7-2,TGTGCCAGCAGCTTTGCGTCGGGAGTTAAGAATACGCAGTATTTT,CASSFASGVKNTQYF
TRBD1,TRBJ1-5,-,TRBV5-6,TGTGCCAGCAGCTTACGCACAAGGACAGGGATGACTCAGCCCCAGCATTTT,CASSLRTRTGMTQPQHF
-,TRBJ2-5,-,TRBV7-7,TGTGCTAGCAGCCTCCGACGGACATGGGAGACCCAGTACTTC,CASSLRRTWETQYF
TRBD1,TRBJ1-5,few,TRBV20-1,TGCAGTGCTGATAACCTTCAGGGGGCGAATCAGCCCCAGCATTTT,CSADNLQGANQPQHF
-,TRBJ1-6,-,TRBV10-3,TGTGCCATCAGTGACCACAAGAACGTAAATTCACCCCTCCACTTT,CAISDHKNVNSPLHF
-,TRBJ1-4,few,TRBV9,TGTGCCAGCAGCGTAGTACCAGATGAAAAACTGTTTTTT,CASSVVPDEKLFF
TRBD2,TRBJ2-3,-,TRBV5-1,TGCGCCAGCAGCTCCACGCGGGCGGGAGACGCAGATACGCAGTATTTT,CASSSTRAGDADTQYF
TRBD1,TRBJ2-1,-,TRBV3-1,TGTGCCAGCAGCCAAGCGCCCCCGGGACAGGGGGCGTTTGAGCAGTTCTTC,CASSQAPPGQGAFEQFF
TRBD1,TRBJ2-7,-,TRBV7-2,TGTGCCAGCAGCTTAAACAGGGGTGCTGGCGAGCAGTACTTC,CASSLNRGAGEQYF
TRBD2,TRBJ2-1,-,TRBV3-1,TGTGCCAGCAGCGCTATTGGGACTAGCTCCTACAATGAGCAGTTCTTC,CASSAIGTSSYNEQFF
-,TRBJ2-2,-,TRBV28,TGTGCCAGCAGTTTAAGTAGGGGATGGGACACCAGGGAGCTGTTTTTT,CASSLSRGWDTRELFF
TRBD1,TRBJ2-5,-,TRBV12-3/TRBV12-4,TGTGCCAGCAGTTTAGAACAGGGGGTTGGGGGCCAAGAGACCCAGTACTTC,CASSLEQGVGGQETQYF
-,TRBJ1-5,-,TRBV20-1,TGCAGTGCTAGAGATCGTCAGGGGTATCAGCCCCAGCATTTT,CSARDRQGYQPQHF
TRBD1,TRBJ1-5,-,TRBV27,TGTGCCAGCAGTTTATATTCCAGGGGGGGTCATCAGCCCCAGCATTTT,CASSLYSRGGHQPQHF
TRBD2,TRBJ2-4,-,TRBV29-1,TGCAGCGCCGTGACTAGCGGGGTCAAAAACATTCAGTACTTC,CSAVTSGVKNIQYF
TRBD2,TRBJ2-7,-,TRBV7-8,TGTGCCAGCAGCGACAATCCGACTAGCGCCTCCTACGAGCAGTACTTC,CASSDNPTSASYEQYF
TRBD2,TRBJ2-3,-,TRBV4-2,TGTGCCAGCAGCCAAGCGGCGGGAGCGCAGTATTTT,CASSQAAGAQYF
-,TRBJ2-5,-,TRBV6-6,TGTGCCAGCAGACTTCCGACGCAGGAGACCCAGTACTTC,CASRLPTQETQYF
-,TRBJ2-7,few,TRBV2,TGTGCCAGCACCACAGATACCTACGAGCAGTACTTC,CASTTDTYEQYF
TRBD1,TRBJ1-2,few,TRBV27,TGTGCCAGCAGTTTGCGACAGGGGGTTAACTATGGCTACACCTTC,CASSLRQGVNYGYTF
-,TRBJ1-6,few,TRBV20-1,TGCAGTGCTAGTCCCGGGGGCGCCTATAATTCACCCCTCCACTTT,CSASPGGAYNSPLHF
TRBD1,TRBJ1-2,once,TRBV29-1,TGCAGCGCTCCGGACAGGGGGCGCGAAAGTTTCGGCTACACCTTC,CSAPDRGRESFGYTF
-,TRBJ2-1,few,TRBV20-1,TGCAGTGCTAGAGGGATTCCGGAGGGCCACTCCTACAATGAGCAGTTCTTC,CSARGIPEGHSYNEQFF
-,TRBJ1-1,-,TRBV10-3,TGTGCCATCAGTGAGACCGGACTCGGGAACACTGAAGCTTTCTTT,CAISETGLGNTEAFF
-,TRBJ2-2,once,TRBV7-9,TGTGCCAGCAGCTTAAGCAATACGGGCACCGGGGAGCTGTTTTTT,CASSLSNTGTGELFF